The rows below give T cell receptor beta chains drawn from one sample of a study of beta chain features in type 1 diabetes. Sequenced by immunoSEQ multiplex PCR; TCRdb stores in-frame clones only, minus some. The sample shows about 230,000 clones, 9.6% of them seen only once. Specimen: naive CD4+ T cells from blood. The origin of the receptors is a woman aged 18-29 years in good health. The CDR3 runs from the conserved cysteine through the conserved F or W. A D gene is named only where the DNA matches it firmly. Expanded clones get a size class; other rows say once, few or many, or leave the size out.

j_call d_call cdr3_length v_call clone_size cdr3_nt cdr3_aa
TRBJ1-6 - 13 TRBV30 few TGTGCCTGGGGGGGGACCGGTAATTCACCCCTCCACTTT CAWGGTGNSPLHF
TRBJ2-1 TRBD2 15 TRBV5-1 few TGCGCCAGCAGCTGGACTGAGCGGGGCTACAATGAGCAGTTCTTC CASSWTERGYNEQFF
TRBJ1-1 - 15 TRBV5-4 - TGTGCCAGCAGCGACACGGGGAGGGTGTCCACTGAAGCTTTCTTT CASSDTGRVSTEAFF
TRBJ2-1 TRBD2 14 TRBV2 few TGTGCCAGCAGTGATGGGCTAGCGGGAGGCGAGCAGTTCTTC CASSDGLAGGEQFF
TRBJ2-5 - 15 TRBV9 - TGTGCCAGCAGCGTTGTTCCTACAGGGACGGAGACCCAGTACTTC CASSVVPTGTETQYF
TRBJ2-7 - 13 TRBV6-1 - TGTGCCAGCAGTGAACACGGGATGAGGGAGCAGTACTTC CASSEHGMREQYF
TRBJ2-1 TRBD2 13 TRBV30 - TGTGCCCACGGACTAGCGGGAGTCAATGAGCAGTTCTTC CAHGLAGVNEQFF
TRBJ2-7 - 14 TRBV7-2 few TGTGCCAGCAGCTTAAATCGGCTAGGGAGGGAGCAGTACTTC CASSLNRLGREQYF
TRBJ1-2 - 16 TRBV4-1 few TGCGCCAGCAGCCAAGTCGGGGGGAAGGTTAACTATGGCTACACCTTC CASSQVGGKVNYGYTF
TRBJ1-2 - 14 TRBV6-6 - TGTGCCAGCAGTTACGGGGGGGGGAACTATGGCTACACCTTC CASSYGGGNYGYTF
TRBJ2-1 TRBD2 15 TRBV28 - TGTGCCAGCAGTCTCGGACTAGCACGGCACAATGAGCAGTTCTTC CASSLGLARHNEQFF
TRBJ2-7 TRBD2 15 TRBV5-1 - TGCGCCAGCAGCTTGGGTCTAGCGGTAGCCTACGAGCAGTACTTC CASSLGLAVAYEQYF
TRBJ1-2 - 14 TRBV7-3 - TGTGCCAGCAGCTTAAGCAGGGGAGGGAATGGCTACACCTTC CASSLSRGGNGYTF
TRBJ2-1 - 12 TRBV7-3 many TGTGCCAGCAGCAACGGACTGGGGGGAAAGTTCTTC CASSNGLGGKFF
TRBJ2-5 - 14 TRBV4-2 many TGTGCCAGCAGCCAAGAACAGGGCCAAGAGACCCAGTACTTC CASSQEQGQETQYF
TRBJ2-2 TRBD2 15 TRBV4-2 - TGTGCCAGCACCTCGGGGGGGCGGGTCACCGGGGAGCTGTTTTTT CASTSGGRVTGELFF
TRBJ2-1 - 13 TRBV5-1 - TGCGCCAGCAGCTGGCGGGATGACAATGAGCAGTTCTTC CASSWRDDNEQFF
TRBJ2-7 TRBD2 14 TRBV19 - TGTGCCAGTAGTCGACGGACTAGCGGCTACGAGCAGTACTTC CASSRRTSGYEQYF
TRBJ1-4 - 15 TRBV29-1 few TGCAGCGTTCTTGACACCCAGGCAACTAATGAAAAACTGTTTTTT CSVLDTQATNEKLFF
TRBJ1-1 - 13 TRBV2 - TGTGCCAGCAGTCAACAAGTGAACACTGAAGCTTTCTTT CASSQQVNTEAFF
TRBJ2-7 TRBD1 13 TRBV7-8 - TGTGCCAGCAGCGCCACAGGGGGCTACGAGCAGTACTTC CASSATGGYEQYF
TRBJ1-2 TRBD1 18 TRBV19 - TGTGCCAGTAGTATCGATAAGACAGGGATGAGAACTAACTATGGCTACACCTTC CASSIDKTGMRTNYGYTF
TRBJ1-2 TRBD1 14 TRBV4-1 many TGCGCCAGCAGCCCTCCGTTGACAGGGGCTGGCTACACCTTC CASSPPLTGAGYTF